Listed here are 12 T cell receptor beta chains from one sample, sequenced in a study of chemoradiotherapy in HPV16-positive cancers. This table comes from immunoSEQ multiplex PCR, and its TCRdb copy is limited to in-frame clones, with some not included. The profile shows 40,000 to 65,000 clones, around 90% of them singletons. The sequenced sample was blood, obtained from a patient who underwent chemoradiotherapy. These receptors originate from a human donor with HPV-associated anogenital cancer.

The chain links TRBV5-1 to TRBJ2-7; 7 bases line up with TRBD2. The J segment lost 0 bases and the V segment lost 4 bases, leaving 7 bases of the junction unmatched. Germline values: CDR1 SGHRS, CDR2 YFSETQ. This CDR3 comprises 15 residues. In DNA, the CDR3 is TGCGCCAGCAGCCTTACTAGCGCGAGCTCCTACGAGCAGTACTTC. This gives the protein CASSLTSASSYEQYF.

This clone has only a few counts. The chain links TRBV7-2 to TRBJ2-1; 7 bases fit TRBD2. The CDR3 runs 16 residues. V was pared by 2 bases and J by 8 bases, with 12 bases of the junction left unmatched. Germline V CDR1 and CDR2: SGHTA, FQGNSA. The chain's CDR3 is CASSLNPGGSKDEQFF. CDR3 coding DNA: TGTGCCAGCAGCTTAAACCCCGGCGGGAGTAAGGATGAGCAGTTCTTC.

V and J are TRBV6-1 and TRBJ1-2; TRBD1 matches at 8 bases. Germline V gene sequence: CDR1 MNHNS, CDR2 SASEGT. After removal of 6 bases from V and 4 bases from J, the junction contained 4 bases not matched to a gene. This CDR3 has 13 residues. CDR3 loop: CASRITGGYGYTF. CDR3 nucleotide sequence: TGTGCCAGCAGGATCACAGGGGGCTATGGCTACACCTTC.

This chain links TRBV18 with TRBJ1-1, with 7 bases identical to TRBD1. V was clipped by 6 bases and J by 3 bases; unmatched bases: 4. Germline assignment: CDR1 KGHSH and CDR2 LQKENI. The CDR3 length is 13 residues. The CDR3 sequence: CASSFQGDTEAFF. CDR3 bases: TGTGCCAGCTCCTTCCAGGGGGACACTGAAGCTTTCTTT. The variable domain in full, completed from reference TRBV18 and TRBJ1-1, reads NAGVMQNPRHLVRRRGQEARLRCSPMKGHSHVYWYRQLPEEGLKFMVYLQKENIIDESGMPKERFSAEFPKEGPSILRIQQVVRGDSAAYFCASSFQGDTEAFFGQGTRLTVV.

The V and J genes are TRBV7-2 and TRBJ2-3; possible D gene TRBD2, 5 bases. Per the germline V gene, CDR1 is SGHTA and CDR2 is FQGNSA. Trimming removed 1 base at V and 1 base at J, with 9 bases between. The CDR3 extends over 15 amino acids. The CDR3 loop is CASSLDLARTDTQYF. The CDR3 nucleotides are TGTGCCAGCAGCTTAGACCTAGCACGCACAGATACGCAGTATTTT.

V is TRBV7-9 and J is TRBJ2-5; D not resolved. Judging by the DNA end, TRBJ2-7 fits better; the J call may be wrong. Per the germline V gene, CDR1 is SEHNR and CDR2 is FQNEAQ (reference sequence). This CDR3 spans 14 amino acids. CDR3 in DNA: TGTGCCAGCAGCTTTTCACAAGGCGGCTACGAGCAGTACTTC. This encodes CASSFSQGGYEQYF.

DNA for the CDR3: TGTGCCAGCAGCTCCAGCGGGAATGAGCAGTTCTTC. Protein product: CASSSSGNEQFF. This rearrangement joins TRBV7-3 to TRBJ2-1; a possible D gene is TRBD2 (6 bases). Germline V gives CDR1 SGHTA, CDR2 FQGTGA. The length of the CDR3 is 12 residues. Between the trimmed V and J ends, which lost 4 bases and 7 bases, there was a span of 8 bases.

The chain recombines TRBV7-6 with TRBJ1-6; 7 nucleotides align to TRBD1. Germline CDR1 and CDR2: SGHVS and FNYEAQ. This CDR3 has 14 amino acids. Unmatched junction bases numbered 8, after V lost 10 bases and J lost 5 bases. The CDR3 region is CATRAGTDNSPLHF. DNA for the CDR3: TGTGCCACCAGGGCCGGGACAGATAATTCACCCCTCCACTTT.

The V call is TRBV5-8, the J call TRBJ2-7, with D perhaps TRBD2 (6 bases). The V end was cut by 4 bases, the J end by 0 bases, with 14 bases between. Germline V CDR1 and CDR2: SGHTS, YDEGEE. CDR3 length: 15 residues. The CDR3 sequence: CASSPRGMSSYEQYF. Here the CDR3 DNA reads TGTGCCAGCAGCCCCCGGGGGATGAGCTCCTACGAGCAGTACTTC.

This clone was seen once. V gene TRBV15 combines with J gene TRBJ2-1; 10 nucleotides match TRBD2. CDR1 is LNHNV and CDR2 is YYDKDF in the germline V gene (reference sequence). V lost 3 bases, J lost 0 bases, and 14 bases stayed unmatched. This CDR3 contains 20 residues. CDR3: CATSSPPASGSPSSYNEQFF. The CDR3 DNA sequence: TGTGCCACCAGCAGCCCTCCGGCTAGCGGGAGCCCTAGCTCCTACAATGAGCAGTTCTTC.

The chain is built from TRBV11-1 and TRBJ1-2, with 10 bases identical to TRBD1. With 3 bases clipped from V and 8 bases from J, the junction kept 6 bases outside the gene matches. Germline V gene data show CDR1 as SGHAT and CDR2 as FQDESV (reference sequence). The CDR3 runs to 14 residues. The CDR3: CASSFRQGAEGYTF. Written as DNA, the CDR3 is TGTGCCAGCAGCTTTCGACAGGGGGCTGAGGGCTACACCTTC.

The V and J genes are TRBV7-2 and TRBJ2-1; D ambiguous. The CDR3 loop spans 14 amino acids. From germline, CDR1 is SGHTA and CDR2 FQGNSA. Trimming removed 1 base from V and 6 bases from J, with 10 bases in between. The CDR3 nucleotides read TGTGCCAGCAGCTTAGGGCGGCAGATCAATGAGCAGTTCTTC. Translating it yields CASSLGRQINEQFF. The full variable domain, completed using reference TRBV7-2 and TRBJ2-1, is GAGVSQSPSNKVTEKGKDVELRCDPISGHTALYWYRQSLGQGLEFLIYFQGNSAPDKSGLPSDRFSAERTGGSVSTLTIQRTQQEDSAVYLCASSLGRQINEQFFGPGTRLTVL.